This note documents a single T cell receptor beta chain sequence. This entry belongs to a study of blood T cell repertoires in COVID-19. At the level of the study: Italy, Spain and the United States were the sources of the convalescent and acute COVID-19 samples. From T cells, B-cell-depleted T cells, or PBMCs came the material, which was cDNA or gDNA.

V gave up 4 bases and J gave up 0 bases, with 16 bases separating them. This CDR3 is 16 amino acids long. Germline CDR1 SGHVS, CDR2 FQNEAQ. In the study's own analysis: Quantification of nucleated cells was approximated via reference gene primer amplification. Sequenced by immunoSEQ multiplex PCR; TCRdb stores in-frame clones only, minus some. The V and J calls and clone size come from that table; D and trimming were worked out from the DNA. Of about 150,000 clones in the sample, roughly 89% were seen once. The rearrangement joins TRBV7-8 to TRBJ2-7; tentatively, D is TRBD2 (6 bases). The source of this sequence is a woman aged 50 to 65 with acute or convalescent COVID-19. Sample: peripheral blood. CDR3 DNA sequence: TGTGCCAGCAGCTCGGGTAGCGGAAGTCCCTCCTACGAGCAGTACTTC. Amino acids: CASSSGSGSPSYEQYF.